This is a list of T cell receptor beta chains from one sample in a study of T-cell memory formation after mild COVID-19. TCRdb used MiXCR to reprocess the 5' RACE reads, holding one entry per CDR3 protein. The sample holds 300,000 to 350,000 distinct CDR3 sequences, roughly an eighth seen once. The sequenced material came from PBMCs or a T cell subset sorted from them (not recorded which). Every receptor here comes from a man in his late teens or twenties who had mild COVID-19 (a few samples of this study predate the infection). Cell type and time point are not known. Both conserved end residues are part of each CDR3. A D gene is named only where the DNA matches it firmly. Clone size is shown for a subset of rows, as once, few, many or a class of expanded clone.

>-|TRBJ2-6|TRBV4-2|few
CASSQDPSGANVLTF
TGTGCCAGCAGCCAAGATCCGTCTGGGGCCAACGTCCTGACTTTC
>TRBD1|TRBJ1-4|TRBV6-6|-
CASRQPPGQGREKLFF
TGTGCCAGCAGACAACCCCCGGGACAGGGAAGAGAAAAACTGTTTTTT
>-|TRBJ2-2|TRBV9|few
CASGPQTLTRNTGELFF
TGTGCCAGCGGCCCACAGACCCTAACGCGGAACACCGGGGAGCTGTTTTTT
>-|TRBJ1-6|TRBV2|-
CASSVTRDNSPLHF
TGTGCCAGCAGTGTGACAAGAGATAATTCACCCCTCCACTTT
>TRBD2|TRBJ2-2|TRBV7-3|few
CASRGGAGELFF
TGTGCCAGCCGGGGAGGGGCCGGGGAGCTGTTTTTT
>TRBD2|TRBJ2-3|TRBV6-5|many
CASSPLAGHTQYF
TGTGCCAGCAGCCCCCTAGCGGGCCATACGCAGTATTTT
>-|TRBJ1-5|TRBV13|-
CASSLGRSGPQHF
TGTGCCAGCAGCTTGGGGCGTTCGGGGCCCCAGCATTTT
>TRBD1|TRBJ1-5|TRBV20-1|-
CSASRSGQGTQPQHF
TGCAGTGCTAGCCGTTCTGGACAGGGAACTCAGCCCCAGCATTTT
>-|TRBJ1-2|TRBV7-2|few
CASTPLARGYTF
TGTGCCAGCACCCCGCTGGCGCGAGGCTACACCTTC
>TRBD2|TRBJ2-7|TRBV19|few
CASSPSGGYEQYF
TGTGCCAGTAGTCCCTCGGGGGGTTACGAGCAGTACTTC
>-|TRBJ1-2|TRBV7-2|-
CASSRTVNNYGYTF
TGTGCCAGCAGCCGGACAGTCAATAACTATGGCTACACCTTC
>TRBD2|TRBJ2-3|TRBV4-1|few
CASSQAHSGGSLTDTQYF
TGCGCCAGCAGCCAAGCCCATAGCGGGGGGTCGCTCACAGATACGCAGTATTTT
>-|TRBJ2-7|TRBV6-5|-
CASNDGPDYEQYF
TGTGCCAGTAACGATGGGCCCGACTACGAGCAGTACTTC
>TRBD1|TRBJ1-6|TRBV20-1|-
CSAQTGKDSPLHF
TGCAGTGCTCAGACAGGGAAGGATTCACCCCTCCACTTT
>-|TRBJ2-7|TRBV7-6|few
CASLGLSYEQYF
TGTGCCAGCTTAGGTCTCTCCTACGAGCAGTACTTC
>TRBD1|TRBJ2-7|TRBV10-3|-
CAIRTGVGEQYF
TGTGCCATCAGGACAGGGGTGGGGGAGCAGTACTTC
>-|TRBJ2-5|TRBV7-3|many
CASSLSGRQETQYF
TGTGCCAGCAGCTTATCAGGGAGGCAAGAGACCCAGTACTTC
>-|TRBJ1-1|TRBV6-5|-
CASSYIVNTEAFF
TGTGCCAGCAGTTATATCGTGAACACTGAAGCTTTCTTT
>-|TRBJ2-1|TRBV14|few
CASSQARYEQFF
TGTGCCAGCAGCCAAGCACGGTATGAGCAGTTCTTC
>-|TRBJ1-2|TRBV7-9|few
CASSSVNRGADYGYTF
TGTGCCAGCAGCTCCGTAAACCGGGGGGCCGACTATGGCTACACCTTC
>-|TRBJ2-2|TRBV7-9|-
CASTPRGASGGELFF
TGTGCCAGCACCCCGAGGGGTGCTAGTGGCGGGGAGCTGTTTTTT
>TRBD1|TRBJ2-7|TRBV29-1|few
CSVRQGAEAGQYF
TGCAGCGTTAGGCAGGGGGCAGAAGCTGGGCAGTACTTC
>-|TRBJ2-6|TRBV7-9|many
CASRVSGANVLTF
TGTGCCAGCAGGGTTTCTGGGGCCAACGTCCTGACTTTC
>TRBD1|TRBJ1-3|TRBV5-5|-
CASSIDRASGNTIYF
TGTGCCAGCAGTATCGACAGGGCATCTGGAAACACCATATATTTT
>-|TRBJ1-5|TRBV4-1|few
CASSQVEGSNQPQHF
TGCGCCAGCAGCCAAGTGGAGGGAAGCAATCAGCCCCAGCATTTT
>-|TRBJ2-5|TRBV5-1|many
CASSPGAGAWETQYF
TGCGCCAGCAGCCCGGGGGCAGGGGCTTGGGAGACCCAGTACTTC
>-|TRBJ1-2|TRBV29-1|-
CSVEQGGYGYTF
TGCAGCGTTGAACAGGGAGGCTATGGCTACACCTTC
>TRBD1|TRBJ2-2|TRBV12-3/TRBV12-4|many
CASRQTGKTGELFF
TGTGCCAGCAGGCAGACAGGGAAAACCGGGGAGCTGTTTTTT
>-|TRBJ1-6|TRBV6-5|-
CASSYRGGDSPLHF
TGTGCCAGCAGTTATAGGGGGGGAGATTCACCCCTCCACTTT
>-|TRBJ2-7|TRBV27|-
CASSLSARNSYEQYF
TGTGCCAGCAGTTTATCGGCCCGAAACTCCTACGAGCAGTACTTC
>-|TRBJ1-1|TRBV4-1|many
CASSQESGSPEAFF
TGCGCCAGCAGCCAAGAATCGGGGTCCCCCGAAGCTTTCTTT
>-|TRBJ1-1|TRBV7-9|-
CASSRGATEAFF
TGTGCCAGCAGTCGGGGAGCCACTGAAGCTTTCTTT
>-|TRBJ1-5|TRBV5-1|many
CASSFEGIGNQPQHF
TGCGCCAGCAGCTTCGAGGGGATTGGCAATCAGCCCCAGCATTTT
>-|TRBJ2-2|TRBV7-2|few
CASSLPGRDARYTGELFF
TGTGCCAGCAGCTTACCGGGACGGGATGCTCGGTACACCGGGGAGCTGTTTTTT
>-|TRBJ2-5|TRBV20-1|-
CSATGTPGETQYF
TGCAGTGCTACCGGGACTCCGGGGGAGACCCAGTACTTC
>-|TRBJ1-6|TRBV4-3|few
CASSQDAGGDSPLHF
TGCGCCAGCAGCCAAGATGCGGGAGGGGATTCACCCCTCCACTTT
>-|TRBJ2-2|TRBV27|many
CASSLSRAGRQGGTGELFF
TGTGCCAGCAGTTTATCGAGGGCGGGCAGGCAGGGTGGAACCGGGGAGCTGTTTTTT
>-|TRBJ1-1|TRBV4-1|-
CASSPPALNTEAFF
TGCGCCAGCAGCCCTCCGGCCCTGAACACTGAAGCTTTCTTT
>-|TRBJ2-3|TRBV20-1|few
CSARDASRRSRTDTQYF
TGCAGTGCTAGAGATGCGTCTCGGCGGAGCCGCACAGATACGCAGTATTTT
>TRBD2|TRBJ2-1|TRBV6-5|few
CASSLHSAGGSPFF
TGTGCCAGCAGCCTCCACTCGGCGGGGGGGTCGCCGTTCTTC
>-|TRBJ2-5|TRBV6-2/TRBV6-3|few
CASRWGGHQETQYF
TGTGCCAGCAGATGGGGGGGCCACCAAGAGACCCAGTACTTC
>-|TRBJ1-6|TRBV10-3|-
CAISGQRGRENSPLHF
TGTGCCATCAGTGGCCAGCGTGGCAGGGAGAATTCACCCCTCCACTTT
>TRBD1|TRBJ2-7|TRBV19|few
CASRKTGDSYEQYF
TGTGCCAGTAGAAAGACAGGGGACTCCTACGAGCAGTACTTC
>TRBD1|TRBJ2-5|TRBV23-1|-
CASSNPNSTGGRFTKTQYF
TGCGCCAGCAGTAATCCCAACTCCACAGGGGGCCGCTTCACGAAGACCCAGTACTTC
>-|TRBJ1-6|TRBV6-2/TRBV6-3|few
CASRRQNLYNSPLHF
TGTGCCAGCCGCCGACAGAACCTCTATAATTCACCCCTCCACTTT
>-|TRBJ1-1|TRBV11-2|few
CASSRPEGIGWTEAFF
TGTGCCAGCAGCCGCCCCGAGGGCATTGGTTGGACTGAAGCTTTCTTT
>-|TRBJ1-3|TRBV5-1|few
CASSEGLSGNTIYF
TGCGCCAGCAGCGAGGGCCTCTCTGGAAACACCATATATTTT
>TRBD1|TRBJ1-1|TRBV5-1|few
CASSIGQGETEAFF
TGCGCCAGCAGCATTGGACAGGGCGAGACTGAAGCTTTCTTT
>-|TRBJ2-2|TRBV15|few
CATSRDLNRAGELFF
TGTGCCACCAGCAGAGATCTCAACAGGGCCGGGGAGCTGTTTTTT
>TRBD2|TRBJ2-7|TRBV7-9|few
CASSFTGGAVQSSYEQYF
TGTGCCAGCAGCTTTACGGGGGGTGCGGTACAGAGCTCCTACGAGCAGTACTTC
>-|TRBJ2-4|TRBV30|-
CAWSVLGGQYF
TGTGCCTGGAGTGTACTGGGGGGTCAGTACTTC
>-|TRBJ2-1|TRBV5-1|few
CASSFQGTYNEQFF
TGCGCCAGCAGCTTTCAGGGGACCTACAATGAGCAGTTCTTC
>-|TRBJ2-3|TRBV29-1|-
CSVSGNTDTQYF
TGCAGCGTTTCAGGGAACACAGATACGCAGTATTTT
>TRBD1|TRBJ1-6|TRBV7-8|-
CASSSPPDRGQSSYNSPLHF
TGTGCCAGCAGCTCCCCCCCGGACAGGGGGCAGAGCTCCTATAATTCACCCCTCCACTTT
>-|TRBJ1-3|TRBV20-1|few
CSARSPSGSSGNTIYF
TGCAGTGCTAGGTCCCCTTCGGGCAGCTCTGGAAACACCATATATTTT
>-|TRBJ2-5|TRBV2|-
CASEKGRQETQYF
TGTGCCAGCGAGAAGGGCAGGCAAGAGACCCAGTACTTC
>-|TRBJ1-3|TRBV4-3|-
CASSQAGPSSGNTIYF
TGCGCCAGCAGCCAGGCGGGGCCAAGCTCTGGAAACACCATATATTTT